The clone carrying this TCR beta chain was seen a handful of times. Its antigen is not identified. cDNA libraries for TCR alpha and TCR beta, carrying sample barcodes and UMIs, came from 5'RACE with constant-segment primers. TCRdb analysed the 5' RACE reads with MiXCR anew, one entry per CDR3 protein. The profile covers about 160,000 distinct CDR3 sequences, with 31% appearing a single time and about 11% taken by the ten largest. This sample was included in a study of T-cell memory formation after mild COVID-19. For the study at large: TCR clusters showed largely donor specificity.

Study results and caveats: Contracting clones from day 15 to 85 showed balanced CD4/CD8; later expanders favored CD4+.

The CDR3 extends over 15 amino acids. Germline loops: CDR1 KGHDR, CDR2 SFDVKD. V lost 7 bases to trimming and J lost 0 bases, with 11 bases between them. This receptor was identified in an adult woman who had mild COVID-19 (a few samples of this study predate the infection). Cell type and time point are not known. Sequenced: PBMCs or a T cell subset sorted from them (not recorded which). The V call is TRBV24-1, the J call TRBJ2-2; tentative D call: TRBD1 (6 bases). This chain's CDR3 is CATRWGTPNTGELFF. CDR3 coding DNA: TGTGCCACCAGGTGGGGGACACCGAACACCGGGGAGCTGTTTTTT.